These 23 T cell receptor beta chains were all obtained from the same sample, sequenced in a study of human T cells and chemical hapten exposure. Time point noted: patch test 2, 6 weeks after DPC sensitization. Treatment in this sample: therapeutic diphenylcyclopropenone sensitization with weekly scalp DPC. TCRdb independently ran MiXCR on the RACE reads; one entry per CDR3 protein. This table holds some 350,000 distinct CDR3 sequences, roughly 6.3% found once. The sequencing used whole blood, collected in connection with sensitization to the hapten diphenylcyclopropenone (DPC). Receptors were obtained from a woman aged 18-29 years with alopecia areata. Some clones in this sample may be carry-over from other donors' samples.

The V call is TRBV5-4, the J call TRBJ2-1; 8 nucleotides agree with TRBD1. There are 15 residues in the CDR3. V trimming: 3 bases; J trimming: 9 bases; junction bases outside the gene matches: 11. CDR1 and CDR2 (germline): SGHNT, YYREEE (reference sequence). The CDR3 region has the DNA TGTGCCAGCAGCTCAGGATTGGACAGGGATGGTGAGCAGTTCTTC. This sequence encodes CASSSGLDRDGEQFF. Variable domain in full (rest from reference TRBV5-4 and TRBJ2-1): ETGVTQSPTHLIKTRGQQVTLRCSSQSGHNTVSWYQQALGQGPQFIFQYYREEENGRGNFPPRFSGLQFPNYSSELNVNALELDDSALYLCASSSGLDRDGEQFFGPGTRLTVL.

The table lists this clonotype with many counts. The chain links TRBV7-2 to TRBJ1-5, with D possibly being TRBD1 (5 bases). The CDR3 has 16 residues. Germline V gives CDR1 SGHTA, CDR2 FQGNSA. V was shortened by 1 base and J by 2 bases, with 12 bases between the two germline ends. For the CDR3, the DNA is TGTGCCAGCAGCTTAGTTGGTACAGGAGGCAATCAGCCCCAGCATTTT. Its protein is CASSLVGTGGNQPQHF.

The gene calls are TRBV3-1 and TRBJ2-1, with a possible D match to TRBD2 (6 bases). Trimming stripped 8 bases from V and 6 bases from J, with 14 bases between. Germline loops: CDR1 LGHDT, CDR2 YNNKEL (reference sequence). The CDR3 is 13 residues long. The CDR3 region has the DNA TGTGCCAGCTGCCCGTCGGAGGGCAATGAGCAGTTCTTC. Translation: CASCPSEGNEQFF.

This chain connects TRBV6-6 to TRBJ2-3, with 9 nucleotides matching TRBD1. The germline gives CDR1 MNHNY, CDR2 SVGAGI (reference sequence). V lost 4 bases, J lost 2 bases, and 7 bases stayed unmatched. The CDR3 sequence is 16 residues long. CDR3 sequence (DNA): TGTGCCAGCAGTTCCGGGACAGGGTTTTTCACAGATACGCAGTATTTT. Protein: CASSSGTGFFTDTQYF.

The chain links TRBV28 to TRBJ2-2, with a weak D call TRBD1 (6 bases). The CDR3 extends over 14 amino acids. Trimming pared 6 bases from V and 2 bases from J, leaving 10 bases between. The V gene's germline CDR1 is MDHEN and CDR2 SYDVKM. CDR3: CASRQGKNTGELFF. The CDR3 DNA reads TGTGCCAGCAGGCAGGGGAAAAACACCGGGGAGCTGTTTTTT.

This chain connects TRBV28 to TRBJ2-7, with 15 bases aligning to TRBD2. Germline V gene sequence: CDR1 MDHEN, CDR2 SYDVKM. V lost 6 bases and J lost 1; bases outside the gene matches: 10. The CDR3 totals 18 residues. The DNA of the CDR3 is TGTGCCAGCAGCGCCCCAGGACTAGCGGGGGGGCAATCCTACGAGCAGTACTTC. This sequence encodes CASSAPGLAGGQSYEQYF.

The J gene is TRBJ1-1, the V gene TRBV24-1; no definite D call. Germline loops: CDR1 KGHDR, CDR2 SFDVKD. The CDR3 totals 12 residues. V dropped 5 bases and J dropped 8 bases, with 11 bases sitting between them. CDR3 bases: TGTGCCACCAGTGTGAACGGGCAGGAAGCTTTCTTT. Translated, it gives CATSVNGQEAFF.

The V call is TRBV9, the J call TRBJ2-1, with D hard to call. The germline V gene has CDR1 SGDLS and CDR2 YYNGEE. V shed 3 bases and J shed 8 bases, with 12 bases lying between them. The CDR3 is 13 residues long. The CDR3, as DNA: TGTGCCAGCAGCGGGGGTCGGGTTGATGAGCAGTTCTTC. Protein product: CASSGGRVDEQFF.

There are many counts of this clonotype. The chain joins TRBV6-5 to TRBJ1-3, with D possibly matching TRBD1 (5 bases). CDR1 is MNHEY, CDR2 SVGAGI, per germline. The CDR3 is 15 amino acids. Trimming removed 2 bases from V and 0 bases from J, with 8 bases in between. CDR3 residues: CASSYEGLSGNTIYF. The CDR3 DNA sequence: TGTGCCAGCAGTTACGAGGGGCTCTCTGGAAACACCATATATTTT.

This chain connects TRBV5-1 to TRBJ1-2; no definite D call. The CDR3 sequence is 14 residues long. Germline CDR1 and CDR2: SGHRS and YFSETQ. V was shortened by 0 bases and J by 5 bases, with 11 bases between the two germline ends. The CDR3 coding sequence is TGCGCCAGCAGCTTGGAAAGGCAGGTTTATGGCTACACCTTC. Encoded protein: CASSLERQVYGYTF.

Only a few counts were recorded for this clonotype. The chain links TRBV9 to TRBJ2-2; D may be TRBD1 (5 bases). V was shortened by 4 bases and J by 4 bases, with 11 bases between the two germline ends. CDR1 and CDR2 from the germline V gene are SGDLS and YYNGEE. The CDR3 has 14 amino acids. In DNA form, the CDR3 reads TGTGCCAGCAGCCCCAGGGTGGGCACCGGGGAGCTGTTTTTT. Encoded protein: CASSPRVGTGELFF.

As DNA, the CDR3 is TGTGCCAGCAGCGTCGCCGGGACTAGACAGTTCAATGAGCAGTTCTTC. Its translation: CASSVAGTRQFNEQFF. The chain combines TRBV7-2 with TRBJ2-1, with 8 bases matching TRBD2. This CDR3 has 16 amino acids. Germline CDR1 and CDR2: SGHTA and FQGNSA. J was trimmed by 6 bases and V by 5 bases; bases with no gene match: 12.

This clonotype was detected only a few times. The chain couples TRBV19 to TRBJ1-2; D not certain. Germline assignment: CDR1 LNHDA and CDR2 SQIVND (reference sequence). The CDR3 has 14 amino acids. V lost 1 base to trimming and J lost 6 bases, with 12 bases between them. CDR3 protein: CASSIGQYADGYTF. CDR3 nucleotide sequence: TGTGCCAGTAGTATAGGGCAGTATGCGGATGGCTACACCTTC.

This clonotype came up a few times. CDR3 coding DNA: TGCAGTGCCCCCCCTCCAGGGGCCGCTCGGAAAAACTCTGGAAACACCATATATTTT. Its translation is CSAPPPGAARKNSGNTIYF. The chain is built from TRBV20-1 and TRBJ1-3; the D gene is possibly TRBD1 (6 bases). Germline CDR1 and CDR2: DFQATT and SNEGSKA (reference sequence). Trimming took 6 bases from V and 0 from J, leaving 27 bases between them. This CDR3 is built from 19 residues.

This clonotype was recorded at least ten times. This chain links TRBV6-5 with TRBJ2-3; unclear D gene. Germline-derived CDR1 and CDR2 are MNHEY and SVGAGI. The CDR3 is 15 residues long. The V end lost 6 bases, the J end lost 0 bases, and 13 bases lay between the germline ends. CDR3 sequence (DNA): TGTGCCAGCAGCCGGACCCACACTAGCACAGATACGCAGTATTTT. Residues: CASSRTHTSTDTQYF.

This clonotype was seen repeatedly, ten times or more. The V call is TRBV3-1, the J call TRBJ2-1; TRBD1 might be the D (6 bases). V was clipped by 5 bases and J by 6 bases, with 14 bases between them. The CDR3 extends over 14 amino acids. Germline V gene sequence: CDR1 LGHDT, CDR2 YNNKEL (reference sequence). CDR3 nucleotide sequence: TGTGCCAGCAGCGAGCCAAACAGGGCCAATGAGCAGTTCTTC. This translates into CASSEPNRANEQFF.

The table lists this clonotype with many counts. This chain uses TRBV12-3 or TRBV12-4 with TRBJ1-1; D gene ambiguous. Trimming removed 3 bases from V and 6 bases from J, with 11 bases in between. The CDR3 has 13 residues. The CDR3: CASSLRQPPEAFF. In DNA form, the CDR3 reads TGTGCCAGCAGTTTGAGGCAGCCCCCTGAAGCTTTCTTT.

This clonotype occurred a few times. The chain is built from TRBV2 and TRBJ2-1; the D gene is possibly TRBD1 (5 bases). This CDR3 has 14 residues. Germline loops: CDR1 SNHLY, CDR2 FYNNEI. V lost 7 bases and J 3 bases, leaving 13 bases between the germline ends. The DNA of the CDR3 is TGTGCCAGCATACACAGGTTCTTCTACAATGAGCAGTTCTTC. This translates into CASIHRFFYNEQFF.

This clonotype was picked up a small number of times. The chain uses TRBV15 and TRBJ1-2; TRBD1 aligns across 10 bases. The V and J ends lost 4 bases and 8 bases, in that order; junction bases with no gene match: 4. CDR3 length: 13 residues. CDR1 is LNHNV and CDR2 is YYDKDF in the germline V gene (reference sequence). As DNA, the CDR3 is TGTGCCACCAGCACGGGACAGGGGTACGGCTACACCTTC. The encoded protein is CATSTGQGYGYTF.

This clonotype occurred many times. The rearrangement links TRBV9 to TRBJ1-3; 8 bases agree with TRBD1. The CDR3 sequence is 18 residues long. Germline lookup yields CDR1 SGDLS and CDR2 YYNGEE. The V and J ends lost 0 bases and 4 bases, in that order; junction bases with no gene match: 12. CDR3 in DNA: TGTGCCAGCAGCGTAGTTGCGGGCCAGGGGGCAGCGGGAAACACCATATATTTT. It yields the protein CASSVVAGQGAAGNTIYF.

This CDR3 is CASRAGPLGTQYF. For the CDR3, the DNA is TGTGCCAGCAGAGCGGGCCCCTTGGGGACCCAGTACTTC. The chain combines TRBV7-9 with TRBJ2-5; D possibly corresponds to TRBD2 (6 bases). This CDR3 region has 13 residues. Germline-derived CDR1 and CDR2 are SEHNR and FQNEAQ (reference sequence). Trimming cost V 6 bases and J 7 bases, with 15 bases left between them.

This clonotype occurred many times. V and J are TRBV4-2 and TRBJ2-1; possible D gene TRBD1, 6 bases. Trimming took off 0 bases at V and 6 bases at J, with 15 bases between the two ends. CDR1 is LGHNA and CDR2 is YNFKEQ in the germline V gene. The CDR3 length is 16 residues. The CDR3 region has the DNA TGTGCCAGCAGCCAAGACGGGGTGGACAGAGCCAATGAGCAGTTCTTC. It translates to CASSQDGVDRANEQFF.

At least ten counts were recorded for this clonotype. The V and J genes are TRBV19 and TRBJ2-2; 9 bases are a match to TRBD1. The CDR3 has 17 amino acids. The J segment lost 2 bases and the V segment lost 5 bases, leaving 9 bases of the junction unmatched. Germline CDR1 and CDR2: LNHDA and SQIVND (reference sequence). The CDR3 nucleotides read TGTGCCAGTAGTGCGCTACAGGGGGCGACTAACACCGGGGAGCTGTTTTTT. This sequence encodes CASSALQGATNTGELFF.